This T cell receptor beta chain originates from a study of breast tumors, draining lymph nodes, adjacent tissues. In its sample, this clonotype was seen many times. The antigen remains undetermined. Study-level results: Compared with lymph nodes, tumors were less diverse; compared with nontumor tissue, more. Compared with basal-like, luminal-like tumors shared significantly more repertoire with nontumor tissue. That most tumor T cells come from lymph nodes remained unproven. Most tumor T cells seemingly derive from lymph node, then expand in tumor.

With 8 bases removed from V and 4 bases from J, the gap between germline ends came to 18 bases. Germline V gene sequence: CDR1 SNHLY, CDR2 FYNNEI. The CDR3 totals 15 residues. TCRdb analysed the multiplex PCR reads with MiXCR anew, one entry per CDR3 protein. The sample has over 20,000 distinct CDR3 sequences, about 24% seen once. V is TRBV2 and J is TRBJ2-1, with D tentatively TRBD2 (6 bases). Sequenced input: breast tumor tissue. The clonotype was recovered from a female donor with breast cancer. Some clones in this sample may be carry-over from other donors' samples. The CDR3 reads CASRRATNLYNEQFF. The CDR3 DNA follows: TGTGCCAGCCGGAGGGCCACGAACCTGTACAATGAGCAGTTCTTC.